This T cell receptor beta chain emerged from a study of shared clonotypes between healthy human individuals. V trimming: 1 base; J trimming: 5 bases; junction bases outside the gene matches: 2. CDR3 length: 14 residues. Germline-derived CDR1 and CDR2 are PRHDT and FYEKMQ (reference sequence). Data came from immunoSEQ multiplex PCR; TCRdb stores just in-frame clones and leaves some out. The sample comprises around 990,000 clones, 77% of which are singletons, and about 0.89% rests with the top ten. The specimen sequenced was memory CD4+ T cells from PBMCs. The subset denotes: CD45RA-negative fraction. The chain couples TRBV13 to TRBJ2-7, with 10 bases aligning to TRBD1. The TCR comes from a man aged 18 to 35 in good health. Some clones in this sample may be carry-over from other donors' samples. This chain's CDR3 is CASSLVGTGDEQYF. CDR3 coding DNA: TGTGCCAGCAGCTTAGTGGGGACAGGGGACGAGCAGTACTTC.